What follows describes a single TCR beta chain. The clone's antigen remains unknown. The read finishes 3 residues shy of the CDR3 end, and the germline J gene is used to complete it. The germline ends are 14 bases apart after V is trimmed by 5 bases and J by 6 bases. CDR1 is given as LNHDA and CDR2 as SQIVND, both from the germline V gene (reference sequence). The CDR3 covers 15 residues, taking in both the cysteine and the phenylalanine. Sequencing covers 36 bases of the CDR3, shown here with the frame starting at base 1. This sample stems from a study of Tregs in tolerant kidney transplant recipients (dated 2019 in TCRdb). Turning to the overall study: The transplants used related donors along with nonmyeloablative bone marrow transplantation, and in the human trials mixed chimerism was transient. TCRbeta sequencing was used in the study to identify donor-specific regulatory T cells before combined kidney and bone marrow transplantation, and the identified cells were then tracked after transplant. Here is what the overall study found, with its caveats: Because the study included only a small number of patients, the results must be confirmed in larger populations and under other immunosuppression protocols. Donor-specific Treg expansion exceeded global Treg expansion in tolerant patients, suggesting antigen-driven rather than nonspecific expansion. Although technical replication error seemed to be minimal, the question of biological reproducibility was not addressed directly. Because the PCR primers were changed over time for some patients, nucleotide-level comparison could not be performed across the samples from those patients. Expanding Tregs with activated donor B cells appeared to identify the most biologically relevant and donor-specific TCRbeta repertoire.

The time point label for this specimen denotes: blood sample drawn before combined kidney and bone marrow transplant. Thawed PBMCs were FACS-sorted into unstimulated Tregs (CD4+CD25+CD127-), CD4+ non-Tregs (CD4+CD25-), CD4 cells and CD8 cells. Patients were 4 combined kidney and bone marrow transplant recipients from the ITN036ST trial, and only these trial subjects had samples available. Healthy control blood was processed to PBMCs with a Ficoll density gradient and then cryopreserved, whereas patient PBMCs were collected both before and after transplant. For TCRbeta CDR3 sequencing, genomic DNA from the sorted cells was extracted using the QIAGEN DNeasy Blood and Tissue Kit. High-throughput TCRbeta CDR3 sequencing, including PCR amplification with bias correction and internal controls, was performed commercially through immunoSEQ. The source study handled its data this way. Unique productive TCRbeta sequences were defined by CDR3 nucleotide sequence when primers matched and otherwise by CDR3 amino acid sequence together with Vbeta and Jbeta genes. To correct sorting error, sequences shared between sorted populations at a frequency ratio of 2:1 or less were removed; the rest were assigned to the higher population. A sequence counted as donor-reactive if, in CFSE-low cells, the sequence had a frequency of at least 0.01% and was expanded at least 5-fold compared with unstimulated cells. Jensen-Shannon divergence calculated on the top 100 TCRbeta sequences ranked by frequency was used to measure repertoire divergence. When a sample had multiple sequencing runs, each run was corrected for sorting error separately and the runs were then pooled. What TCRdb holds here is the immuneACCESS table cut down to in-frame rearrangements. Part of the clones is not present; checked against another copy, under half of the missing clones reflect an unresolved V gene, and the others are unexplained. The V and J calls and clone size come from that table; D and trimming were worked out from the DNA. This sample's table lists roughly 50,000 clones. About 0.83% of the sample goes to the ten largest clones.

The TCR comes from a human donor who received a combined kidney and bone marrow transplant. The sample in question was CD4+ T cells from blood, obtained before the transplant. The chain uses TRBV19 and TRBJ2-6; the D segment could be TRBD1, given 6 matching bases. CDR3 bases read: TGTGCCAGTAGTGTCGGACAGTTCTCGGCCAACGTC. It translates as CASSVGQFSANV. The entire CDR3 reads CASSVGQFSANVLTF.